Described below is a single T cell receptor (beta chain) sequence and its context. Its antigen is still unknown. This sample is part of a study of cytomegalovirus exposure and HLA in healthy donors. Findings and limits, study-wide: Presence/absence results assume similar sequencing depth per donor, which may not hold. In a later analysis, several top co-occurrence clusters appeared linked to parvovirus B19, influenza, CMV and Epstein-Barr virus.

Researchers ran the PCR with 60 Vbeta and 13 Jbeta primers. Assay used: immunoSEQ multiplex PCR; TCRdb lists only in-frame clones, some missing. The sample has roughly 150,000 clones, approximately 80% seen once; the top ten hold over 8%. Healthy people donating bone marrow made up the donors. The V and J ends lost 1 base and 0 bases, in that order; junction bases with no gene match: 11. This CDR3 spans 19 amino acids. Germline V gives CDR1 SGHVS, CDR2 FQNEAQ. The sequence derives from a man younger than 35 in good health and CMV-seropositive. This rearrangement joins TRBV7-8 to TRBJ2-1, with 8 bases lining up with TRBD1. The sequenced sample consisted of PBMCs. Here the CDR3 DNA reads TGTGCCAGCAGCTTAGGCCAGGGGGCTCTCTCATTCTCCTACAATGAGCAGTTCTTC. Translating gives CASSLGQGALSFSYNEQFF.